Included here is one TCR beta chain sequence, with context. The CDR3 regions of TCR beta were amplified from RNA transcripts. Using the HTBI primer set, a first-round RT-PCR was run on the TCR CDR3. TCRdb itself ran the multiplex PCR reads through MiXCR, one entry per CDR3 protein. The table shows fewer than 700,000 distinct CDR3 sequences, with roughly 16% occurring only once. This sample stems from a study of T cells in Graves' hyperthyroidism and ophthalmopathy. V was clipped by 2 bases and J by 3 bases, with 11 bases between them. This CDR3 spans 15 amino acids. CDR1 is MNHEY, CDR2 SMNVEV, per germline (reference sequence). Stable hyperthyroidism: no ophthalmopathy progression over 18 months of follow-up.

The TCR originated in a woman aged 30 to 39 with Graves' hyperthyroidism. The chain carries TRBV27 and TRBJ1-5; maybe TRBD1 (6 bases). Input material: blood. In DNA, the CDR3 is TGTGCCAGCAGTTTAAGGGGGGGGTTCAATCAGCCCCAGCATTTT. Translated: CASSLRGGFNQPQHF.